This T cell receptor beta chain was found in a study of tumor-infiltrating lymphocytes in primary liver carcinoma. General study results and limits: Top-250-clone fractions were significantly higher in tumors than in blood (p = 0.039).

There are 13 residues in the CDR3. The germline gives CDR1 MGHDK, CDR2 SYGVNS. V lost 4 bases, J lost 4 bases, and 10 bases lay in between. The study extracted blood RNA from unsorted whole blood and also extracted germline DNA. The input was 400 to 500 ng total RNA; TCR beta cDNA was made from it with a constant-region primer. Three nested multiplex PCR rounds of slightly modified ARM-PCR generated TCR beta libraries. It was with TRBV1-TRBV30 forward primers and a C-beta reverse primer that the first two PCR rounds were run, at about 10 cycles each. TCRdb re-derived calls from the multiplex PCR reads in MiXCR, one entry per CDR3 protein. The sample holds 300,000 to 350,000 distinct CDR3 sequences, approximately 54% seen once. Comments on this clonotype: Its antigen is currently unknown.

The chain recombines TRBV25-1 with TRBJ1-2, with no clear D. This TCR was recovered from a woman aged 25-40 years with primary liver carcinoma and hepatitis B virus infection. The sequencing input was peripheral blood. DNA for the CDR3: TGTGCCAGCAGTGGGAGTGGGCTCTATGGCTACACCTTC. This sequence encodes CASSGSGLYGYTF.